This T cell receptor beta chain originates from a study of post-analysis software for immune sequencing data. Background on the study: Clinical courses comprised relapsing-remitting, secondary progressive and progressive-relapsing multiple sclerosis. Study-wide findings and caveats: Samples sharing a preparation batch grouped tightly together when assessed by F measure. Compared with controls, patients showed significantly lower normalized Chao1 diversity. Five or six TRBV segments, TRBV5-6, TRBV5-1 and TRBV20-1 among them, were found more frequent in patients than controls.

Incorporated into the TCR beta cDNA libraries were unique molecular identifiers, which served to reduce PCR and sequencing biases. T cells, about 0.95 to 11 million of them, yielded a few hundred thousand cDNA molecules. From the PCR reads, TCRdb called clonotypes with MiXCR, one entry per CDR3 protein. Among over 700,000 distinct CDR3 sequences listed, about 27% were seen once. Trimming pared 6 bases from V and 4 bases from J, leaving 15 bases between. The CDR3 length is 13 residues. Germline CDR1 is SQVTM and CDR2 is ANQGSEA. As to this clonotype: Its specificity is not known.

The material sequenced was blood. This rearrangement joins TRBV29-1 to TRBJ1-2; D remains ambiguous. This receptor was identified in a girl under 18 with multiple sclerosis. The CDR3 spells CSVTGQWGYGYTF. The DNA of the CDR3 is TGCAGCGTCACGGGTCAGTGGGGCTATGGCTACACCTTC.